Listed below are T cell receptor beta chains from one sample, sequenced in a study of vaccination effects on CD4 cells after COVID-19. Their target antigens are unknown. Sequencing used immunoSEQ multiplex PCR; TCRdb keeps in-frame clones, though not all of them. The sample shows 25,000 to 35,000 clones, approximately 71% of them seen only once. The sequencing used CD4+ T cells from PBMCs cultured with HCoV-NL63 spike peptides, collected after COVID-19 vaccination. Receptors were obtained from a human donor who received a COVID-19 vaccine. Both conserved end residues are part of each CDR3. A D gene is named only where the DNA matches it firmly. Some rows have no size entry. The others give once, few or many, or a class for an expanded clone.

j_call: TRBJ1-1
v_call: TRBV27
clone_size: .
d_call: .
cdr3_aa: CASSLSRNLEAFF
cdr3_nt: TGTGCCAGCAGTTTATCACGGAACCTTGAAGCTTTCTTT

j_call: TRBJ2-1
v_call: TRBV12-5
clone_size: .
d_call: TRBD1
cdr3_aa: CASGRTGGGGYYNEQFF
cdr3_nt: TGTGCTAGTGGTCGAACAGGGGGCGGTGGTTACTACAATGAGCAGTTCTTC

j_call: TRBJ2-3
v_call: TRBV9
clone_size: .
d_call: .
cdr3_aa: CASSPTTDTQYF
cdr3_nt: TGTGCCAGCAGCCCCACCACAGATACGCAGTATTTT

j_call: TRBJ1-4
v_call: TRBV7-9
clone_size: few
d_call: TRBD1
cdr3_aa: CASSTRTGVELEKLFF
cdr3_nt: TGTGCCAGCAGCACCCGGACAGGGGTTGAATTAGAAAAACTGTTTTTT

j_call: TRBJ2-3
v_call: TRBV5-1
clone_size: .
d_call: TRBD2
cdr3_aa: CASSGTPGLAGSTQYF
cdr3_nt: TGCGCCAGCAGCGGGACGCCGGGACTAGCCGGATCTACGCAGTATTTT

j_call: TRBJ2-5
v_call: TRBV5-1
clone_size: .
d_call: .
cdr3_aa: CASSRDLGGGPETQYF
cdr3_nt: TGCGCCAGCAGCAGAGACTTGGGGGGGGGCCCAGAGACCCAGTACTTC

j_call: TRBJ1-5
v_call: TRBV2
clone_size: few
d_call: TRBD1
cdr3_aa: CASSFQGAQPQHF
cdr3_nt: TGTGCCAGCAGTTTTCAGGGGGCTCAGCCCCAGCATTTT

j_call: TRBJ1-3
v_call: TRBV5-1
clone_size: .
d_call: .
cdr3_aa: CASSFGGRGDSGNTIYF
cdr3_nt: TGCGCCAGCAGCTTTGGCGGCAGGGGAGACTCTGGAAACACCATATATTTT

j_call: TRBJ1-2
v_call: TRBV19
clone_size: .
d_call: .
cdr3_aa: CASTIRDRFYGYTF
cdr3_nt: TGTGCCAGTACCATTAGAGACAGGTTCTATGGCTACACCTTC

j_call: TRBJ2-7
v_call: TRBV12-5
clone_size: .
d_call: .
cdr3_aa: CASGLVLGRDPADTYEQYF
cdr3_nt: TGTGCTAGTGGTTTGGTACTCGGGAGAGACCCAGCCGATACCTACGAGCAGTACTTC

j_call: TRBJ2-5
v_call: TRBV12-3/TRBV12-4
clone_size: .
d_call: .
cdr3_aa: CASSHTVETQYF
cdr3_nt: TGTGCCAGCAGTCACACGGTGGAGACCCAGTACTTC

j_call: TRBJ2-7
v_call: TRBV2
clone_size: .
d_call: .
cdr3_aa: CASAQGGVDEQYF
cdr3_nt: TGTGCCAGCGCGCAGGGAGGTGTCGACGAGCAGTACTTC

j_call: TRBJ1-1
v_call: TRBV4-1
clone_size: .
d_call: .
cdr3_aa: CASSHNPLRSNTEAFF
cdr3_nt: TGCGCCAGCAGCCATAACCCACTCCGGTCGAACACTGAAGCTTTCTTT

j_call: TRBJ1-2
v_call: TRBV6-5
clone_size: .
d_call: TRBD1
cdr3_aa: CASSYSGQDYGYTF
cdr3_nt: TGTGCCAGCAGTTACTCGGGACAGGACTATGGCTACACCTTC

j_call: TRBJ2-6
v_call: TRBV18
clone_size: .
d_call: TRBD1
cdr3_aa: CASSPTVGQGGSGANVLTF
cdr3_nt: TGTGCCAGCTCACCGACGGTGGGACAGGGAGGGTCCGGGGCCAACGTCCTGACTTTC

j_call: TRBJ2-3
v_call: TRBV3-1/TRBV3-2
clone_size: .
d_call: TRBD2
cdr3_aa: CASSSFGLAGGRAGTDTQYF
cdr3_nt: TGTGCCAGCAGCTCCTTTGGACTAGCGGGGGGTAGGGCTGGCACAGATACGCAGTATTTT

j_call: TRBJ1-3
v_call: TRBV7-9
clone_size: .
d_call: .
cdr3_aa: CASSPALRQVSGNTIYF
cdr3_nt: TGTGCCAGCAGCCCCGCCTTACGACAGGTCTCTGGAAACACCATATATTTT

j_call: TRBJ2-7
v_call: TRBV10-3
clone_size: .
d_call: .
cdr3_aa: CAISERGRGDEQYF
cdr3_nt: TGTGCCATCAGTGAAAGGGGTAGGGGGGACGAGCAGTACTTC

j_call: TRBJ2-1
v_call: TRBV4-1
clone_size: .
d_call: .
cdr3_aa: CASSQERQSEQFF
cdr3_nt: TGCGCCAGCAGCCAAGAAAGGCAGTCTGAGCAGTTCTTC

j_call: TRBJ1-2
v_call: TRBV2
clone_size: .
d_call: TRBD1
cdr3_aa: CATRQGRGGYGYTF
cdr3_nt: TGTGCCACAAGACAGGGACGGGGGGGCTATGGCTACACCTTC

j_call: TRBJ1-6
v_call: TRBV6-4
clone_size: .
d_call: .
cdr3_aa: CASSISPGGSPLHF
cdr3_nt: TGTGCCAGCAGCATCTCGCCGGGGGGCTCACCCCTCCACTTT

j_call: TRBJ2-7
v_call: TRBV6-2/TRBV6-3
clone_size: few
d_call: .
cdr3_aa: CASSSLRTSYEQYF
cdr3_nt: TGTGCCAGCAGTTCACTACGAACTTCCTACGAGCAGTACTTC

j_call: TRBJ1-2
v_call: TRBV2
clone_size: .
d_call: TRBD1
cdr3_aa: CASRTGTGGGDGYTF
cdr3_nt: TGTGCCAGCAGGACCGGGACAGGGGGTGGAGATGGCTACACCTTC

j_call: TRBJ2-7
v_call: TRBV5-1
clone_size: .
d_call: .
cdr3_aa: CASSSGTGDYEQYF
cdr3_nt: TGCGCCAGCAGCAGCGGGACAGGTGACTACGAGCAGTACTTC

j_call: TRBJ2-1
v_call: TRBV19
clone_size: .
d_call: TRBD1
cdr3_aa: CASSPTDRVHNEQFF
cdr3_nt: TGTGCCAGTAGTCCAACGGACAGGGTCCACAATGAGCAGTTCTTC

j_call: TRBJ1-1
v_call: TRBV4-2
clone_size: .
d_call: TRBD1
cdr3_aa: CASSQHEGARAMNTEAFF
cdr3_nt: TGTGCCAGCAGCCAACATGAGGGGGCGAGGGCAATGAACACTGAAGCTTTCTTT

j_call: TRBJ2-2
v_call: TRBV6-4
clone_size: few
d_call: .
cdr3_aa: CASSERRNTGELFF
cdr3_nt: TGTGCCAGCAGTGAAAGGAGGAACACCGGGGAGCTGTTTTTT

j_call: TRBJ2-7
v_call: TRBV28
clone_size: few
d_call: .
cdr3_aa: CASLEPTTTEQYF
cdr3_nt: TGTGCCAGCCTAGAGCCTACTACTACCGAGCAGTACTTC

j_call: TRBJ1-2
v_call: TRBV7-9
clone_size: .
d_call: TRBD1
cdr3_aa: CASSLGTVDGYTF
cdr3_nt: TGTGCCAGCAGCCTTGGGACAGTAGATGGCTACACCTTC

j_call: TRBJ2-5
v_call: TRBV18
clone_size: few
d_call: .
cdr3_aa: CASSPRQETQYF
cdr3_nt: TGTGCCAGCTCACCGAGACAAGAGACCCAGTACTTC

j_call: TRBJ2-7
v_call: TRBV28
clone_size: .
d_call: .
cdr3_aa: CASRSFYEQYF
cdr3_nt: TGTGCCAGCCGGAGCTTCTACGAGCAGTACTTC

j_call: TRBJ1-2
v_call: TRBV24-1
clone_size: .
d_call: .
cdr3_aa: CATSDFSRTITGSDGYGYTF
cdr3_nt: TGTGCCACCAGTGATTTCTCCCGGACCATAACAGGCTCCGACGGCTATGGCTACACCTTC

j_call: TRBJ1-1
v_call: TRBV27
clone_size: few
d_call: TRBD1
cdr3_aa: CASSLSGGGRIEAFF
cdr3_nt: TGTGCCAGCAGTTTGTCAGGGGGCGGGCGTATTGAAGCTTTCTTT

j_call: TRBJ2-5
v_call: TRBV19
clone_size: once
d_call: TRBD2
cdr3_aa: CATQRIAGGYQETQYF
cdr3_nt: TGTGCCACTCAAAGGATAGCGGGGGGGTACCAAGAGACCCAGTACTTC

j_call: TRBJ1-1
v_call: TRBV6-1
clone_size: .
d_call: .
cdr3_aa: CASSDRFVGVVNTEAFF
cdr3_nt: TGTGCCAGCAGTGATCGATTTGTAGGGGTGGTGAACACTGAAGCTTTCTTT

j_call: TRBJ2-2
v_call: TRBV30
clone_size: .
d_call: .
cdr3_aa: CAWSYLRGRTGELFF
cdr3_nt: TGTGCCTGGAGTTATTTGCGGGGGCGGACCGGGGAGCTGTTTTTT

j_call: TRBJ1-1
v_call: TRBV2
clone_size: medium-sized
d_call: .
cdr3_aa: CASAGLAGPNTEAFF
cdr3_nt: TGTGCCAGCGCGGGCCTCGCCGGACCGAACACTGAAGCTTTCTTT

j_call: TRBJ1-1
v_call: TRBV28
clone_size: once
d_call: TRBD1
cdr3_aa: CASSIRQGSNTEAFF
cdr3_nt: TGTGCCAGCAGTATAAGACAGGGATCGAACACTGAAGCTTTCTTT

j_call: TRBJ2-5
v_call: TRBV14
clone_size: few
d_call: .
cdr3_aa: CASSQERVTQYF
cdr3_nt: TGTGCCAGCAGCCAAGAACGGGTAACCCAGTACTTC

j_call: TRBJ2-1
v_call: TRBV11-2
clone_size: .
d_call: .
cdr3_aa: CASSATSLGEQFF
cdr3_nt: TGTGCCAGCAGCGCCACTAGCCTCGGAGAGCAGTTCTTC

j_call: TRBJ2-3
v_call: TRBV6-5
clone_size: once
d_call: .
cdr3_aa: CASSYGMADTQYF
cdr3_nt: TGTGCCAGCAGTTACGGGATGGCAGATACGCAGTATTTT

j_call: TRBJ2-1
v_call: TRBV10-3
clone_size: few
d_call: TRBD2
cdr3_aa: CAISDGGGGGGNEQFF
cdr3_nt: TGTGCCATCAGTGATGGTGGCGGGGGGGGAGGTAATGAGCAGTTCTTC

j_call: TRBJ1-5
v_call: TRBV6-5
clone_size: .
d_call: TRBD1
cdr3_aa: CASSETGGNQPQHF
cdr3_nt: TGTGCCAGCAGCGAGACAGGGGGGAATCAGCCCCAGCATTTT

j_call: TRBJ1-1
v_call: TRBV15
clone_size: medium-sized
d_call: .
cdr3_aa: CATSRDGGKAFF
cdr3_nt: TGTGCCACCAGCAGAGACGGGGGTAAAGCTTTCTTT

j_call: TRBJ2-5
v_call: TRBV25-1
clone_size: once
d_call: TRBD1
cdr3_aa: CASSGGDRGRGETQYF
cdr3_nt: TGTGCCAGCAGTGGGGGGGACAGGGGGCGCGGAGAGACCCAGTACTTC

j_call: TRBJ2-3
v_call: TRBV5-1
clone_size: .
d_call: .
cdr3_aa: CASSSTTRYGADTQYF
cdr3_nt: TGCGCCAGCAGCTCGACTACCCGGTATGGAGCAGATACGCAGTATTTT

j_call: TRBJ2-5
v_call: TRBV6-6
clone_size: few
d_call: .
cdr3_aa: CASSYGETQYF
cdr3_nt: TGTGCCAGCAGTTACGGGGAGACCCAGTACTTC

j_call: TRBJ2-7
v_call: TRBV29-1
clone_size: few
d_call: TRBD2
cdr3_aa: CSVVFGLAGYEQYF
cdr3_nt: TGCAGCGTTGTATTTGGGCTAGCGGGCTACGAGCAGTACTTC

j_call: TRBJ2-7
v_call: TRBV5-1
clone_size: .
d_call: TRBD1
cdr3_aa: CASSGGTGSWGKGSYEQYF
cdr3_nt: TGCGCCAGCAGCGGCGGGACAGGAAGTTGGGGGAAAGGCTCCTACGAGCAGTACTTC

j_call: TRBJ1-1
v_call: TRBV24-1
clone_size: .
d_call: TRBD1
cdr3_aa: CATRTGGGSTEAFF
cdr3_nt: TGTGCCACCCGTACAGGGGGCGGAAGCACTGAAGCTTTCTTT

j_call: TRBJ1-2
v_call: TRBV4-1
clone_size: .
d_call: TRBD1
cdr3_aa: CASSQWGQGQVQRPYGYTF
cdr3_nt: TGCGCCAGCAGCCAATGGGGACAGGGTCAGGTCCAGAGGCCCTATGGCTACACCTTC

j_call: TRBJ2-7
v_call: TRBV20-1
clone_size: .
d_call: .
cdr3_aa: CSASLLRGQSYEQYF
cdr3_nt: TGCAGTGCTAGTTTATTGAGAGGACAATCCTACGAGCAGTACTTC

j_call: TRBJ1-4
v_call: TRBV19
clone_size: .
d_call: TRBD1
cdr3_aa: CASSVQGAYEKLFF
cdr3_nt: TGTGCCAGTAGTGTACAGGGGGCGTATGAAAAACTGTTTTTT

j_call: TRBJ1-4
v_call: TRBV6-5
clone_size: .
d_call: TRBD1
cdr3_aa: CASDRGITNEKLFF
cdr3_nt: TGTGCCAGCGACAGGGGCATTACTAATGAAAAACTGTTTTTT